The 16 T cell receptor beta chains below were found in one sample sequenced in a study of blood T cell repertoires in COVID-19. Generated by immunoSEQ multiplex PCR, the TCRdb table keeps only in-frame clones and is missing some. The table shows about 250,000 clones, with around four fifths occurring only once. Sequences were obtained from peripheral blood. These receptors came from a man between 40 and 49 years old with active or convalescent COVID-19.

The rearrangement joins TRBV27 to TRBJ2-7; 9 bases line up with TRBD2. Germline-derived CDR1 and CDR2 are MNHEY and SMNVEV (reference sequence). V was clipped by 4 bases and J by 7 bases; unmatched bases: 8. The CDR3 contains 14 residues. CDR3 nucleotide sequence: TGTGCCAGCAGTTGGGTAGCGGGAGAGGGGGAGCAGTACTTC. The encoded protein is CASSWVAGEGEQYF.

The rearrangement uses TRBV7-9 and TRBJ1-2, with unresolved D. CDR1 is SEHNR and CDR2 is FQNEAQ in the germline V gene (reference sequence). Trimming stripped 5 bases from V and 5 bases from J, with 15 bases between. This CDR3 comprises 14 residues. The CDR3 DNA reads TGTGCCAGCAGCCGTTCTCTAGAATGGTATGGCTACACCTTC. It translates to CASSRSLEWYGYTF.

This chain connects TRBV19 to TRBJ1-6; 8 nucleotides align to TRBD1. The V gene end was trimmed by 3 bases and the J gene end by 3 bases; junction bases not matched to a gene: 10. In germline, CDR1 is LNHDA, CDR2 SQIVND (reference sequence). The CDR3 consists of 18 residues. This CDR3 is CASSMFSTGVDYNSPLHF. The CDR3 DNA sequence: TGTGCCAGTAGTATGTTCTCGACAGGGGTTGACTATAATTCACCCCTCCACTTT.

The V and J genes are TRBV24-1 and TRBJ2-3; 15 bases agree with TRBD2. Looked up from germline, CDR1 is KGHDR and CDR2 is SFDVKD. CDR3 length: 18 residues. After removal of 3 bases from V and 3 bases from J, the junction contained 6 bases not matched to a gene. CDR3 in DNA: TGTGCCACCAGTGATCGTGCTGGGACTAGCGGGAGGACAGATACGCAGTATTTT. It yields the protein CATSDRAGTSGRTDTQYF.

With regard to this clone: Mismatch with germline at one junction end may stem from a read error. This sequence joins TRBV7-7 and TRBJ2-3, with D hard to call. The germline V gene encodes CDR1 SSHAT and CDR2 FNYEAQ (reference sequence). The CDR3 extends over 14 amino acids. CDR3 coding DNA: TGTGCTAGCAGCCCCGGGTCAGGCACAGATACGCAGTATTTT. This translates into CASSPGSGTDTQYF. The variable domain in full, with the rest retrieved from reference TRBV7-7 and TRBJ2-3, is GAGVSQSPRYKVTKRGQDVTLRCDPISSHATLYWYQQALGQGPEFLTYFNYEAQPDKSGLPSDRFSAERPEGSISTLTIQRTEQRDSAMYRCASSPGSGTDTQYFGPGTRLTVL.

This chain uses TRBV3-1 (or the pseudogene TRBV3-2) with TRBJ1-2; 8 nucleotides align to TRBD1. This CDR3 has 17 residues. Trimming removed 4 bases from V and 4 bases from J; junction bases left unmatched: 14. Germline assignment: CDR1 LGHDT and CDR2 YNNKEL (reference sequence). The CDR3: CASSLNLPGTGFYGYTF. The CDR3 coding sequence is TGTGCCAGCAGCCTTAATCTCCCAGGGACAGGCTTCTATGGCTACACCTTC.

The V and J genes are TRBV29-1 and TRBJ1-2, with TRBD1 matching 12 bases. This CDR3 contains 18 residues. Trimming removed 0 bases from V and 5 bases from J; junction bases left unmatched: 13. Per the germline V gene, CDR1 is SQVTM and CDR2 is ANQGSEA. The CDR3 nucleotides read TGCAGCGTTGAAGACTACTACACCGGGACAGGGGGCATGTATGGCTACACCTTC. Translated, it gives CSVEDYYTGTGGMYGYTF.

This chain connects TRBV5-1 to TRBJ2-4; 7 bases match TRBD2. CDR1 SGHRS and CDR2 YFSETQ come from the germline V gene. V lost 4 bases and J lost 7; bases outside the gene matches: 11. The CDR3 is made up of 15 amino acids. CDR3 sequence: CASSLLGTKENIQYF. For the CDR3, the DNA is TGCGCCAGCAGCCTGCTCGGGACTAAGGAGAACATTCAGTACTTC.

The chain uses TRBV5-3 and TRBJ1-3; 9 nucleotides align to TRBD1. TRBV5-3 is recorded as an ORF, its role being uncertain. The CDR3 sequence is 15 residues long. Unmatched junction bases numbered 5, after V lost 3 bases and J lost 4 bases. The CDR3 coding sequence is TGTGCCAGAAGCTCGGGACAGGGAGGGGGAAACACCATATATTTT. Residues: CARSSGQGGGNTIYF.

V is TRBV5-1 and J is TRBJ2-1; 8 bases fit TRBD1. The CDR3 has 16 amino acids. The trim removed 4 bases at V and 2 bases at J, leaving 8 bases unmatched. From germline, CDR1 is SGHRS and CDR2 YFSETQ. CDR3 coding DNA: TGCGCCAGCAGCCCGGAGCGGACAGGGACCTACAATGAGCAGTTCTTC. The encoded protein is CASSPERTGTYNEQFF.

This clone was counted a few times. The rearrangement uses TRBV4-1 and TRBJ2-7; possible D gene TRBD1, 5 bases. Trimming stripped 4 bases from V and 2 bases from J, with 15 bases between. Germline CDR1 MGHRA, CDR2 YSYEKL. The CDR3 covers 15 residues. CDR3 loop: CASSLSPRQTYEQYF. The CDR3 nucleotides read TGCGCCAGCAGCCTTTCCCCGAGACAGACCTACGAGCAGTACTTC.

The chain employs TRBV18 and TRBJ2-7, with 11 bases identical to TRBD1. V gave up 2 bases and J gave up 4 bases; unmatched junction bases: 4. This CDR3 spans 15 amino acids. Germline V lookup: CDR1 KGHSH, CDR2 LQKENI. The CDR3 DNA sequence: TGTGCCAGCTCACCATCGGGACAGGGGGGGTACGAGCAGTACTTC. Translation gives CASSPSGQGGYEQYF.

The V gene is TRBV5-6, the J gene TRBJ2-7, with D possibly TRBD2 on 5 matching bases. The CDR3 covers 14 residues. The germline CDR1 and CDR2 sequences are SGHDT and YYEEEE. The V gene lost 0 bases and the J gene lost 2 bases, with 9 bases spanning the gap. The CDR3 coding sequence is TGTGCCAGCAGCTTGGCCGGGGAGACCTACGAGCAGTACTTC. The encoded protein is CASSLAGETYEQYF.

The CDR3 sequence: CASSTGGRAGELFF. The DNA of the CDR3 is TGCGCCAGCAGTACAGGGGGAAGGGCCGGGGAGCTGTTTTTT. The chain uses TRBV5-1 and TRBJ2-2; the match to TRBD1 covers 8 bases. The junction had 6 bases not matched to a gene; V was cut back by 5 bases and J by 6 bases. This CDR3 is 14 amino acids long. Germline V CDR1 and CDR2: SGHRS, YFSETQ.

This chain connects TRBV4-1 to TRBJ1-2; 7 positions agree with TRBD1. Germline V lookup: CDR1 MGHRA, CDR2 YSYEKL. Trimming at V came to 0 bases and at J to 7 bases, leaving 8 bases not matched to a gene. The CDR3 extends over 15 amino acids. The CDR3: CASSQDQGGKGGYTF. The CDR3 DNA is TGCGCCAGCAGCCAAGATCAGGGGGGTAAAGGTGGCTACACCTTC.

V gene TRBV6-5 combines with J gene TRBJ1-2; D might be TRBD1 (5 bases). Trimming left V 0 bases short and J 8 bases short, with 13 bases between. The germline V gene has CDR1 MNHEY and CDR2 SVGAGI. The CDR3 extends over 14 amino acids. In DNA form, the CDR3 reads TGTGCCAGCAGTTACTCGGGCGGGGCTAAGGGCTACACCTTC. Its translation: CASSYSGGAKGYTF.